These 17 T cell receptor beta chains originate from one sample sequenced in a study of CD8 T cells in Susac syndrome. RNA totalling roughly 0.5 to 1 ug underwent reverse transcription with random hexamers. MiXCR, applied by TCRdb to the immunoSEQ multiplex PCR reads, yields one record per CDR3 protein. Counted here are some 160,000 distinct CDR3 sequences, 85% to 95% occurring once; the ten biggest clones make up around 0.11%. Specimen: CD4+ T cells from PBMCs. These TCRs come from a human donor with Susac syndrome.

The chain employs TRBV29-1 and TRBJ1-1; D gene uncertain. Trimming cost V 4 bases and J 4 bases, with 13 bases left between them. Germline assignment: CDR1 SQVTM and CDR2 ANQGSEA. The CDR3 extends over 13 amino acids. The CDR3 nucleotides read TGCAGCGTTGTAACTAGGCTGAGCACTGAAGCTTTCTTT. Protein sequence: CSVVTRLSTEAFF.

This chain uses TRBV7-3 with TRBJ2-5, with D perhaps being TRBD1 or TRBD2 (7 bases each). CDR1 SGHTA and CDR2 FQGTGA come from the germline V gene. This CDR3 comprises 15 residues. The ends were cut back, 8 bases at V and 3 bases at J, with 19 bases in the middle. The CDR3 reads CASAQGGAGKETQYF. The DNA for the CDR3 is TGTGCCAGCGCCCAGGGGGGGGCGGGCAAAGAGACCCAGTACTTC.

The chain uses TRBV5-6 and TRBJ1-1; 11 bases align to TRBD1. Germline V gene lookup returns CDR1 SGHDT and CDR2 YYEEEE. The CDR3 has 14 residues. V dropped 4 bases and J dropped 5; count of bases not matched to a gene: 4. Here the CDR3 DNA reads TGTGCCAGCAGCGGGACAGGGGGTTATACTGAAGCTTTCTTT. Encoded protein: CASSGTGGYTEAFF.

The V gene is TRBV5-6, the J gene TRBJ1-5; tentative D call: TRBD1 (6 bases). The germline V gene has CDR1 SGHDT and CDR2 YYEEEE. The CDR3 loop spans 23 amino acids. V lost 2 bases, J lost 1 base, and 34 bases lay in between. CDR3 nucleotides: TGTGCCAGCAGCTTTCGGGGGGCCTTGCCTATTCATAGTGGGGAAAAGAGCAATCAGCCCCAGCATTTT. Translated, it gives CASSFRGALPIHSGEKSNQPQHF.

CDR3 residues: CASSQTGISYEQYF. The CDR3 nucleotides read TGTGCCAGCAGCCAGACAGGGATCTCCTACGAGCAGTACTTC. The chain is built from TRBV7-2 and TRBJ2-7, with TRBD1 matching over 7 bases. Per the germline V gene, CDR1 is SGHTA and CDR2 is FQGNSA. The CDR3 extends over 14 amino acids. Trimming took 5 bases from V and 0 from J; bases not matched to a gene: 4.

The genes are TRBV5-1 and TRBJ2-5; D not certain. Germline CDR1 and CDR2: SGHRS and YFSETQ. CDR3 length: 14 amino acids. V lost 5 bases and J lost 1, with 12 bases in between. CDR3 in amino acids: CASRGLGGQETQYF. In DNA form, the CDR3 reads TGCGCCAGCAGAGGGCTTGGCGGCCAAGAGACCCAGTACTTC.

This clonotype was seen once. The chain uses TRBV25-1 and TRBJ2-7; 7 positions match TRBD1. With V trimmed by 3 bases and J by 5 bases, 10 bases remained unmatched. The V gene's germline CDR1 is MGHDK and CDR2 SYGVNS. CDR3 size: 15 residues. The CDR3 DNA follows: TGTGCCAGCAGTGACCCCCGTCAGGGGGACCACGAGCAGTACTTC. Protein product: CASSDPRQGDHEQYF.

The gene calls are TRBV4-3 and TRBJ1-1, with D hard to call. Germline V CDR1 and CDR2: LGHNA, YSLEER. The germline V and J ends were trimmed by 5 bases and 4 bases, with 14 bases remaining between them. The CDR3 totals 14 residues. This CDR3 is CASSSTGSATEAFF. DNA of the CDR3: TGCGCCAGCAGCTCTACCGGGAGTGCCACTGAAGCTTTCTTT.

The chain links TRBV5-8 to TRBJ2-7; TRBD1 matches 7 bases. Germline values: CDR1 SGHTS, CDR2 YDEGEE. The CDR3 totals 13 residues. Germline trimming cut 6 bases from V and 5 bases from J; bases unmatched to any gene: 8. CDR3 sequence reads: CASTRQGRDEQYF. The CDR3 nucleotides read TGTGCCAGCACCAGACAGGGAAGGGACGAGCAGTACTTC. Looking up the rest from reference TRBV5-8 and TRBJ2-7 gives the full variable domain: EAGVTQSPTHLIKTRGQQATLRCSPISGHTSVYWYQQALGLGLQFLLWYDEGEERNRGNFPPRFSGRQFPNYSSELNVNALELEDSALYLCASTRQGRDEQYFGPGTRLTVT.

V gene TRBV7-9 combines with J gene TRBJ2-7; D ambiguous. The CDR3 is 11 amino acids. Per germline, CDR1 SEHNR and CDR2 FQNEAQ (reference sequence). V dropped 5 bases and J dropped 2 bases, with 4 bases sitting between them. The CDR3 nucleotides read TGTGCCAGCAGCAACACCTACGAGCAGTACTTC. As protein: CASSNTYEQYF.

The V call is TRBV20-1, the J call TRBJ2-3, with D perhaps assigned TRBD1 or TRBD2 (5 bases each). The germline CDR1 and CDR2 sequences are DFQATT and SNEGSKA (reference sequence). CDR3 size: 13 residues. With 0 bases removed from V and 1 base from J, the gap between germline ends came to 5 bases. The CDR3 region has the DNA TGCAGTGCTAGAGAGGGGGGCACAGATACGCAGTATTTT. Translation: CSAREGGTDTQYF.

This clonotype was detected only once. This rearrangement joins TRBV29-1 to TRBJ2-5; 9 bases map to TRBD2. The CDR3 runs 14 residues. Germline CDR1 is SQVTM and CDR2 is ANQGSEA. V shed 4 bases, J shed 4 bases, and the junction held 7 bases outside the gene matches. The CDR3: CSVAATSGRETQYF. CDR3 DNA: TGCAGCGTTGCTGCGACTAGCGGAAGAGAGACCCAGTACTTC. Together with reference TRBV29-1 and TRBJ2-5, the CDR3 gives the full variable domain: SAVISQKPSRDICQRGTSLTIQCQVDSQVTMMFWYRQQPGQSLTLIATANQGSEATYESGFVIDKFPISRPNLTFSTLTVSNMSPEDSSIYLCSVAATSGRETQYFGPGTRLLVL.

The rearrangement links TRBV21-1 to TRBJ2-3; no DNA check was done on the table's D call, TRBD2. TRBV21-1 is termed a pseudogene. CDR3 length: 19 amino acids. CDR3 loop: CASNPGLHPRGPHTDTQYF. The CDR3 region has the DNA TGTGCCAGCAATCCGGGACTTCATCCCCGTGGCCCACATACAGATACGCAGTATTTT.

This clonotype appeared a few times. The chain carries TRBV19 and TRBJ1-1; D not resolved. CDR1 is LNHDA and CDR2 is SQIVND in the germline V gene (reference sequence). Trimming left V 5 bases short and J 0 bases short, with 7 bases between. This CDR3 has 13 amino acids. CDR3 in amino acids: CASSQTLNTEAFF. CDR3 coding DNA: TGTGCCAGTAGTCAGACATTGAACACTGAAGCTTTCTTT.

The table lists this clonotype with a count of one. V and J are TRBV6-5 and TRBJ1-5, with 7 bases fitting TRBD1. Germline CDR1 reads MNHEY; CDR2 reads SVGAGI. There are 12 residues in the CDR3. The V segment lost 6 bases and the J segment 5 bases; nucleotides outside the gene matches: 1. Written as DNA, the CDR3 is TGTGCCAGCAGGCAGGGGGATCAGCCCCAGCATTTT. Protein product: CASRQGDQPQHF.

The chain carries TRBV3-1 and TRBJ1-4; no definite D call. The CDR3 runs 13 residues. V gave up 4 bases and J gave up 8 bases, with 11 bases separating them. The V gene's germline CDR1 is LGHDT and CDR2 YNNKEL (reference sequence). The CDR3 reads CASSRGPLEKLFF. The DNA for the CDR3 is TGTGCCAGCAGCCGCGGCCCTTTGGAAAAACTGTTTTTT.

In DNA form, the CDR3 reads TGTGCCAGCAGTTCTCAGGGGGGCAATTCACCCCTCCACTTT. Translation gives CASSSQGGNSPLHF. V is TRBV6-1 and J is TRBJ1-6, with 7 bases aligning to TRBD1. The J segment lost 7 bases and the V segment lost 5 bases, leaving 5 bases of the junction unmatched. CDR3 size: 14 residues. CDR1 is MNHNS and CDR2 is SASEGT in the germline V gene.